These 25 T cell receptor beta chains were all obtained from the same sample, sequenced in a study of T cell responses to AZD1222 COVID-19 vaccine. Assay: immunoSEQ multiplex PCR; the TCRdb copy retains only in-frame clones and omits some. In the table there are 150,000 to 200,000 clones, approximately 92% of which are singletons. The sequences come from peripheral blood, collected 28 days after the second dose of the MenACWY control vaccine. These receptors were collected from an adult who received the MenACWY meningococcal vaccine as a control.

J is TRBJ1-5 and V is TRBV24-1; 7 nucleotides agree with TRBD1. The CDR3 contains 14 residues. Germline lookup yields CDR1 KGHDR and CDR2 SFDVKD. V lost 9 bases and J lost 5; bases outside the gene matches: 9. CDR3 sequence reads: CATQRSGGDQPQHF. The CDR3 bases are TGTGCCACCCAACGTTCAGGGGGAGATCAGCCCCAGCATTTT.

CDR3 nucleotide sequence: TGTGCCAGCAGTTCCGGACGGACTAATCAGCCCCAGCATTTT. Translation: CASSSGRTNQPQHF. The chain joins TRBV27 to TRBJ1-5, with D hard to call. Trimming left V 4 bases short and J 4 bases short, with 11 bases between. Germline values: CDR1 MNHEY, CDR2 SMNVEV (reference sequence). The CDR3 extends over 14 amino acids.

V and J are TRBV3-1 (or the pseudogene TRBV3-2) and TRBJ1-5, with unresolved D. CDR1 and CDR2 (germline): LGHDT, YNNKEL (reference sequence). This CDR3 contains 19 residues. V was clipped by 2 bases and J by 0 bases, with 20 bases between them. DNA for the CDR3: TGTGCCAGCAGCCAATTCCCCCCTTCGTCATCTTATAGCAATCAGCCCCAGCATTTT. Translating it yields CASSQFPPSSSYSNQPQHF.

The CDR3 is CAWRGENTEAFF. The CDR3 DNA sequence: TGTGCCTGGAGAGGAGAGAACACTGAAGCTTTCTTT. The chain couples TRBV30 to TRBJ1-1; D gene uncertain. V lost 3 bases and J lost 1, with 6 bases in between. Germline loops: CDR1 GTSNPN, CDR2 SVGIG (reference sequence). The CDR3 is made up of 12 amino acids. Full variable domain (rest looked up from reference TRBV30 and TRBJ1-1): SQTIHQWPATLVQPVGSPLSLECTVEGTSNPNLYWYRQAAGRGLQLLFYSVGIGQISSEVPQNLSASRPQDRQFILSSKKLLLSDSGFYLCAWRGENTEAFFGQGTRLTVV.

V usage is TRBV27 and J usage is TRBJ2-7; D is unclear. Trimming shortened V by 5 bases and J by 4 bases, and 18 bases separated the two germline ends. The CDR3 runs to 15 residues. Germline V gene sequence: CDR1 MNHEY, CDR2 SMNVEV (reference sequence). The DNA of the CDR3 is TGTGCCAGCAGTCTACTCTCCGGACCCAAGTACGAGCAGTACTTC. It encodes CASSLLSGPKYEQYF.

The chain combines TRBV10-2 with TRBJ2-7; 11 bases match TRBD2. This CDR3 is built from 18 residues. The germline gives CDR1 WSHSY, CDR2 SAAADI. J was trimmed by 6 bases and V by 0 bases; bases with no gene match: 13. CDR3 loop: CASSESLLAGVSRSEQYF. CDR3 DNA: TGCGCCAGCAGTGAGTCGCTACTAGCGGGAGTTTCACGGAGCGAGCAGTACTTC.

V usage is TRBV7-9 and J usage is TRBJ2-3; 13 nucleotides match TRBD2. The V and J ends lost 1 base and 0 bases, in that order; junction bases with no gene match: 1. The CDR3 covers 17 residues. Germline V gene data show CDR1 as SEHNR and CDR2 as FQNEAQ (reference sequence). For the CDR3, the DNA is TGTGCCAGCAGCTTAGGGGGACTAGCGGGGAGCACAGATACGCAGTATTTT. Amino acids: CASSLGGLAGSTDTQYF.

The chain joins TRBV5-4 to TRBJ2-3, with a weak D call TRBD1 (5 bases). Trimming removed 3 bases from V and 2 bases from J, with 7 bases in between. The CDR3 runs 13 residues. The germline V gene has CDR1 SGHNT and CDR2 YYREEE (reference sequence). CDR3 residues: CASSWGPTDTQYF. DNA of the CDR3: TGTGCCAGCAGCTGGGGCCCCACAGATACGCAGTATTTT. The full variable domain, with the rest looked up from reference TRBV5-4 and TRBJ2-3, is ETGVTQSPTHLIKTRGQQVTLRCSSQSGHNTVSWYQQALGQGPQFIFQYYREEENGRGNFPPRFSGLQFPNYSSELNVNALELDDSALYLCASSWGPTDTQYFGPGTRLTVL.

This sequence joins TRBV2 and TRBJ2-5; the D call may be TRBD1 or TRBD2 (5 bases each). V was pared by 8 bases and J by 2 bases, with 9 bases between. CDR1 and CDR2 from the germline V gene are SNHLY and FYNNEI. CDR3 length: 12 residues. Written as DNA, the CDR3 is TGTGCCAGCGGGGACGTACAAGAGACCCAGTACTTC. Translation gives CASGDVQETQYF.

The V call is TRBV24-1, the J call TRBJ1-5; no definite D call. CDR3 size: 15 residues. Germline loops: CDR1 KGHDR, CDR2 SFDVKD. V dropped 2 bases and J dropped 3 bases, with 10 bases sitting between them. In DNA, the CDR3 is TGTGCCACCAGTGATTACCCGGAGGACAATCAGCCCCAGCATTTT. Its protein product is CATSDYPEDNQPQHF.

This chain connects TRBV2 to TRBJ2-3; 10 bases match TRBD2. Germline loops: CDR1 SNHLY, CDR2 FYNNEI. The CDR3 totals 16 residues. V lost 11 bases, J lost 4 bases, and 15 bases stayed unmatched. The CDR3 DNA is TGTGCCGGAGGAGGGGGTAGCGGGAGGCCCGCAGATACGCAGTATTTT. Translating it yields CAGGGGSGRPADTQYF.

The chain links TRBV5-3 to TRBJ2-4; 7 nucleotides line up with TRBD1. TRBV5-3 carries the ORF label, with uncertain function. The CDR3 sequence is 20 residues long. V shed 1 base, J shed 0 bases, and the junction held 16 bases outside the gene matches. Written as DNA, the CDR3 is TGTGCCAGAAGCTTGCAGGGCCCGACAGGGCTGGAGTTAGCCAAAAACATTCAGTACTTC. Amino acid sequence: CARSLQGPTGLELAKNIQYF.

The chain employs TRBV7-9 and TRBJ2-7; 11 nucleotides align to TRBD2. In germline, CDR1 is SEHNR, CDR2 FQNEAQ (reference sequence). The CDR3 has 16 amino acids. Losses at the gene ends were 0 bases for V and 6 bases for J; bases not matched to a gene: 7. The CDR3 DNA reads TGTGCCAGCAGCTTAGCACTAGCGGGAGCCCCCTTCGAGCAGTACTTC. It is translated as CASSLALAGAPFEQYF.

CDR3 nucleotides: TGTGCCAGCAGTTTATCTGCGGGCCCGAACACCGGGGAGCTGTTTTTT. Its translation is CASSLSAGPNTGELFF. This chain connects TRBV27 to TRBJ2-2; D possibly corresponds to TRBD2 (5 bases). The CDR3 runs to 16 residues. Germline V gene lookup returns CDR1 MNHEY and CDR2 SMNVEV (reference sequence). Trimming cost V 0 bases and J 0 bases, with 8 bases left between them.

The chain employs TRBV5-4 and TRBJ1-2; TRBD1 matches 7 bases. The CDR3 length is 13 residues. The V gene's germline CDR1 is SGHNT and CDR2 YYREEE (reference sequence). The V and J ends lost 3 bases and 4 bases, in that order; junction bases with no gene match: 3. In DNA form, the CDR3 reads TGTGCCAGCAGCTCGACAGGGATCTATGGCTACACCTTC. Its translation: CASSSTGIYGYTF.

J is TRBJ2-5 and V is TRBV5-1; the match to TRBD2 covers 7 bases. The CDR3 runs 14 residues. The J segment lost 4 bases and the V segment lost 5 bases, leaving 8 bases of the junction unmatched. Germline V gives CDR1 SGHRS, CDR2 YFSETQ. CDR3: CASRLALSGETQYF. CDR3 nucleotides: TGCGCCAGCAGACTAGCGCTGTCGGGAGAGACCCAGTACTTC.

The chain couples TRBV6-6 to TRBJ1-4; D not certain. Germline V gene sequence: CDR1 MNHNY, CDR2 SVGAGI (reference sequence). V was pared by 10 bases and J by 8 bases, with 20 bases between. The CDR3 loop spans 14 amino acids. CDR3 residues: CATRPGPIGEKLFF. DNA of the CDR3: TGTGCCACCCGCCCGGGTCCGATTGGGGAAAAACTGTTTTTT.

The chain couples TRBV14 to TRBJ2-5, with 8 bases aligning to TRBD1. J lost 2 bases, V lost 4 bases, and 3 bases had no gene match. Germline lookup yields CDR1 SGHDN and CDR2 FVKESK. The CDR3 totals 14 residues. The CDR3 loop is CASSRDRGQETQYF. In nucleotides, the CDR3 is TGTGCCAGCAGCCGCGACAGGGGTCAAGAGACCCAGTACTTC.

CDR3 in amino acids: CASSLMRGNTEAFF. The CDR3 nucleotides read TGTGCCAGCAGCCTAATGAGAGGGAACACTGAAGCTTTCTTT. The chain carries TRBV14 and TRBJ1-1; no reliable D call. In germline, CDR1 is SGHDN, CDR2 FVKESK. The CDR3 contains 14 residues. V lost 4 bases and J lost 1, with 10 bases in between.

The count of this clone is one. The V call is TRBV10-2, the J call TRBJ2-2; D not resolved. CDR3 length: 11 amino acids. Germline V gene data show CDR1 as WSHSY and CDR2 as SAAADI. The V end lost 0 bases, the J end lost 7 bases, and 0 bases lay between the germline ends. The CDR3 coding sequence is TGCGCCAGCAGTGAGTCCGGGGAGCTGTTTTTT. Translation: CASSESGELFF.

The CDR3 protein is CASSLASGSAGELFF. As DNA, the CDR3 is TGTGCCAGCAGCTTGGCTAGCGGGAGTGCCGGGGAGCTGTTTTTT. The rearrangement links TRBV11-3 to TRBJ2-2, with TRBD2 matching 10 bases. Germline assignment: CDR1 SGHNT and CDR2 YENEEA. After removal of 3 bases from V and 6 bases from J, the junction contained 4 bases not matched to a gene. CDR3 size: 15 residues.

The chain couples TRBV25-1 to TRBJ1-4; 9 bases are shared with TRBD1. The CDR3 covers 16 residues. Germline V gives CDR1 MGHDK, CDR2 SYGVNS. Losses at the gene ends were 3 bases for V and 8 bases for J; bases not matched to a gene: 10. The CDR3, as DNA: TGTGCCAGCAGTGACCCATTACAGGGGGCGGGGGAAAAACTGTTTTTT. Its translation: CASSDPLQGAGEKLFF.

This clone has just one count. The gene calls are TRBV3-1 (or the pseudogene TRBV3-2) and TRBJ2-1, with 13 bases identical to TRBD2. Germline V gene data show CDR1 as LGHDT and CDR2 as YNNKEL (reference sequence). J lost 6 bases, V lost 5 bases, and 4 bases had no gene match. This CDR3 has 15 residues. The CDR3 nucleotides read TGTGCCAGCAGCGATGGGACTAGCGGGATCAATGAGCAGTTCTTC. It translates to CASSDGTSGINEQFF.

The CDR3, as DNA: TGTGCCTGGTCCCAAGTCCGGGATGGCTACACCTTC. Translated, it gives CAWSQVRDGYTF. The chain uses TRBV30 and TRBJ1-2; D gene uncertain. Germline-derived CDR1 and CDR2 are GTSNPN and SVGIG (reference sequence). The CDR3 sequence is 12 residues long. The germline V and J ends were trimmed by 5 bases and 6 bases, with 13 bases remaining between them.

V usage is TRBV14 and J usage is TRBJ1-2, with D perhaps matching TRBD1 (5 bases). V lost 1 base and J lost 1, with 13 bases in between. Germline V gene lookup returns CDR1 SGHDN and CDR2 FVKESK. CDR3 length: 16 amino acids. CDR3: CASSQVGGKGNYGYTF. The CDR3 nucleotides are TGTGCCAGCAGCCAAGTCGGGGGAAAGGGTAACTATGGCTACACCTTC.